This TCR beta chain emerged from a study of cytomegalovirus exposure and HLA in healthy donors. Overall study results and limits: Researchers reportedly found TCR beta sequences accurately predicted most subjects' HLA-A and HLA-B alleles.

The PCR used 60 Vbeta and 13 Jbeta primers. The method was immunoSEQ multiplex PCR; TCRdb's version includes in-frame clones alone and lacks a portion of them. The data hold about 54,000 clones, with around 82% observed a single time. A word on this clone: Antigen specificity is unknown.

Germline values: CDR1 MDHEN, CDR2 SYDVKM. V was shortened by 4 bases and J by 5 bases, with 12 bases between the two germline ends. The CDR3 is 14 amino acids. The chain employs TRBV28 and TRBJ2-1, with D possibly matching TRBD1 (5 bases). The source material was PBMCs. This receptor was identified in a woman younger than 30 in good health and CMV-seronegative. The CDR3, as DNA: TGTGCCAGCAGTTGGGGCAGGGTGCACAATGAGCAGTTCTTC. This gives the protein CASSWGRVHNEQFF.